The T cell receptor (beta chain) under discussion was sequenced for a study of blood T cell repertoires in COVID-19. V lost 8 bases, J lost 4 bases, and 7 bases stayed unmatched. Germline assignment: CDR1 LNHDA and CDR2 SQIVND (reference sequence). This CDR3 has 14 amino acids. Contact with a PCR-confirmed or clinician-diagnosed COVID-19 case occurred within 2 weeks of entry. Generated by immunoSEQ multiplex PCR, the TCRdb table keeps only in-frame clones and is missing some. Here the sample spans under 400,000 clones, 88% being singletons. The gene calls are TRBV19 and TRBJ1-5; 8 bases align to TRBD1. Material: PBMCs or T cells enriched from blood (not recorded which). The receptor comes from a woman in her thirties who had been exposed to COVID-19. Here the CDR3 DNA reads TGTGCCAGTGGACAGGGCGTTGGTAATCAGCCCCAGCATTTT. Its protein product is CASGQGVGNQPQHF.